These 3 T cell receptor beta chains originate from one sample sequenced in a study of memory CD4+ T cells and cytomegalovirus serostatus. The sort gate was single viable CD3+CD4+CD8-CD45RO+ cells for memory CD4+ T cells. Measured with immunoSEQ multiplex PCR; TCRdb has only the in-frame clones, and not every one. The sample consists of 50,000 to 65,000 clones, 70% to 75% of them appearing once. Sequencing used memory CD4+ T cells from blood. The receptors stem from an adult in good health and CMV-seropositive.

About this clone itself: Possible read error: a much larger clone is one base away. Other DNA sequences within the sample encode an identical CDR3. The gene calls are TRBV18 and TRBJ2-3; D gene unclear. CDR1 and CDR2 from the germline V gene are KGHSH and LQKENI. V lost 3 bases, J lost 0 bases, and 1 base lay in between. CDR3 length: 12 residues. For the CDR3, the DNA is TGTGCCAGCTCACCGAGCACAGATACGCAGTATTTT. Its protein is CASSPSTDTQYF.

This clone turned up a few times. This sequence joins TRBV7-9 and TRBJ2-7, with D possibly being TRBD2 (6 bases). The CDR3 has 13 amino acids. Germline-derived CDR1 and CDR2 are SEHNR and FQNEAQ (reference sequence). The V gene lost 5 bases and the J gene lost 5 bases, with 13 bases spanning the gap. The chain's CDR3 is CASSLGLNDEQYF. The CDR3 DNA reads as TGTGCCAGCAGCCTTGGACTAAATGACGAGCAGTACTTC.

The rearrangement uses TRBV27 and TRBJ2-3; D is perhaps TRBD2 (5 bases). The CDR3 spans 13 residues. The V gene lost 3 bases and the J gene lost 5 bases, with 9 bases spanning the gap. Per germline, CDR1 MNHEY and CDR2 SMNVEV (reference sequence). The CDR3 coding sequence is TGTGCCAGCAGTTTGAGGGTCGGAGATACGCAGTATTTT. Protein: CASSLRVGDTQYF.